These T cell receptor beta chains were read from a single sample in a study of CD8+ T cells in alopecia areata. The method was immunoSEQ multiplex PCR; TCRdb's version includes in-frame clones alone and lacks a portion of them. The table shows over 150,000 clones, with roughly 60% occurring only once. This material consisted of CD4+ T cells sorted from blood, taken at week 24, from a patient treated with tofacitinib. The receptor source for this set is a human donor with alopecia areata. The CDR3 runs from the conserved cysteine through the conserved F or W. The D gene is left open where the match is weak. Size tells how often a clone was seen (once, few, many) or the class of an expanded clone, and some rows leave it out.

NA | NA | TRBJ1-2 | TRBV19 | CASSIEANYGYTF | TGTGCCAGTAGTATTGAAGCGAACTATGGCTACACCTTC
NA | TRBD2 | TRBJ2-5 | TRBV5-1 | CASSLISGGIQETQYF | TGCGCCAGCAGCTTGATTAGCGGGGGGATACAAGAGACCCAGTACTTC
NA | NA | TRBJ1-6 | TRBV5-1 | CASSLDAQFPSYNSPLHF | TGCGCCAGCAGCTTGGATGCGCAGTTTCCCAGTTATAATTCACCCCTCCACTTT
NA | TRBD1 | TRBJ2-7 | TRBV2 | CASSPGTGQYEQYF | TGTGCCAGCAGTCCCGGGACAGGACAGTACGAGCAGTACTTC
NA | TRBD1 | TRBJ2-7 | TRBV2 | CASSEGDRGSYEQYF | TGTGCCAGCAGTGAAGGCGACAGGGGGTCCTACGAGCAGTACTTC
NA | NA | TRBJ2-7 | TRBV5-1 | CASSLSPYEQYF | TGCGCCAGCAGCTTGTCCCCCTACGAGCAGTACTTC
NA | TRBD2 | TRBJ2-5 | TRBV2 | CASSDLAGGQETQYF | TGTGCCAGCAGTGACCTAGCGGGAGGGCAAGAGACCCAGTACTTC
NA | TRBD1 | TRBJ2-6 | TRBV7-9 | CASSPGQGSSGANVLTF | TGTGCCAGCAGCCCCGGACAGGGATCCTCTGGGGCCAACGTCCTGACTTTC
NA | TRBD1 | TRBJ1-1 | TRBV29-1 | CSVAGQYATTEAFF | TGCAGCGTTGCGGGACAGTACGCGACCACTGAAGCTTTCTTT
NA | NA | TRBJ2-6 | TRBV25-1 | CASSGYGSGVSGANVLTF | TGTGCCAGCAGTGGCTATGGCTCAGGGGTCTCTGGGGCCAACGTCCTGACTTTC
few | NA | TRBJ1-6 | TRBV21-1 | CASSKVGTEKGSPLHF | TGTGCCAGCAGCAAGGTGGGGACGGAGAAGGGTTCACCCCTCCACTTT
once | TRBD2 | TRBJ2-7 | TRBV30 | CAWRLAGGEQYF | TGTGCCTGGAGACTAGCGGGAGGCGAGCAGTACTTC
once | NA | TRBJ2-3 | TRBV7-9 | CASSPSGDWGTDTQYF | TGTGCCAGCAGCCCGAGTGGGGACTGGGGCACAGATACGCAGTATTTT
NA | NA | TRBJ1-5 | TRBV30 | CAWSLDLVQPQHF | TGTGCCTGGAGTCTAGACCTCGTCCAGCCCCAGCATTTT
few | TRBD1 | TRBJ1-5 | TRBV30 | CAWNRGTNQPQHF | TGTGCCTGGAACAGGGGCACCAATCAGCCCCAGCATTTT
NA | NA | TRBJ1-1 | TRBV30 | CAWSNGQNTEAFF | TGTGCCTGGAGCAACGGGCAGAACACTGAAGCTTTCTTT
NA | TRBD2 | TRBJ2-7 | TRBV4-1 | CASSHEVPPGLAGVHEQYF | TGCGCCAGCAGCCATGAAGTCCCCCCTGGACTAGCGGGAGTCCACGAGCAGTACTTC
few | NA | TRBJ2-1 | TRBV5-1 | CASSLMPNNEQFF | TGCGCCAGCAGCCTAATGCCGAACAATGAGCAGTTCTTC
NA | NA | TRBJ2-5 | TRBV29-1 | CSCRDTETQYF | TGCAGCTGCCGGGACACGGAGACCCAGTACTTC
NA | NA | TRBJ1-1 | TRBV5-1 | CASSSEGTGFGTEAFF | TGCGCCAGCAGCTCGGAAGGAACAGGGTTCGGCACTGAAGCTTTCTTT
NA | TRBD2 | TRBJ2-1 | TRBV7-2 | CASSLAGTSGQFF | TGTGCCAGCAGCTTAGCAGGGACTAGCGGTCAGTTCTTC
NA | NA | TRBJ2-7 | TRBV7-9 | CASSTSHEQYF | TGTGCCAGCAGCACAAGCCACGAGCAGTACTTC
NA | NA | TRBJ1-1 | TRBV9 | CASSVEGYNTEAFF | TGTGCCAGCAGCGTAGAGGGTTATAACACTGAAGCTTTCTTT
NA | TRBD2 | TRBJ2-5 | TRBV5-1 | CASSLRTSRRETQYF | TGCGCCAGCAGCTTGAGGACTAGCCGGCGAGAGACCCAGTACTTC
few | NA | TRBJ2-1 | TRBV30 | CAWSHLGEGEQFF | TGTGCCTGGAGCCACCTGGGGGAAGGGGAGCAGTTCTTC
NA | NA | TRBJ2-7 | TRBV4-2 | CASSQGGMGYEQYF | TGTGCCAGCAGCCAAGGGGGGATGGGCTACGAGCAGTACTTC
NA | NA | TRBJ1-2 | TRBV25-1 | CASSSKNGIYGYTF | TGTGCCAGCAGTTCAAAGAACGGGATCTATGGCTACACCTTC
NA | NA | TRBJ2-7 | TRBV10-3 | CAISEGTAGTSYEQYF | TGTGCCATCAGTGAGGGGACCGCGGGAACCTCCTACGAGCAGTACTTC
NA | TRBD2 | TRBJ2-7 | TRBV5-6 | CASRRLAGAYEQYF | TGTGCCAGCAGGCGACTAGCGGGGGCCTACGAGCAGTACTTC
NA | NA | TRBJ1-5 | TRBV2 | CASSGDGNQPQHF | TGTGCCAGCAGTGGGGATGGCAATCAGCCCCAGCATTTT
NA | NA | TRBJ1-6 | TRBV11-2 | CASSLLGRVDSPLHF | TGTGCCAGCAGCTTACTCGGCAGGGTGGATTCACCCCTCCACTTT
once | NA | TRBJ1-1 | TRBV7-2 | CASSPHTEAFF | TGTGCCAGCAGCCCCCACACTGAAGCTTTCTTT
NA | NA | TRBJ1-6 | TRBV9 | CASSVDYSSPLHF | TGTGCCAGCAGCGTAGACTATTCCTCACCCCTCCACTTT
NA | TRBD2 | TRBJ2-5 | TRBV5-1 | CASNMGLAGFQETQYF | TGCGCCAGCAACATGGGGCTAGCGGGATTCCAAGAGACCCAGTACTTC
NA | NA | TRBJ2-4 | TRBV7-2 | CASSLVGGNIQYF | TGTGCCAGCAGCTTAGTTGGGGGAAACATTCAGTACTTC